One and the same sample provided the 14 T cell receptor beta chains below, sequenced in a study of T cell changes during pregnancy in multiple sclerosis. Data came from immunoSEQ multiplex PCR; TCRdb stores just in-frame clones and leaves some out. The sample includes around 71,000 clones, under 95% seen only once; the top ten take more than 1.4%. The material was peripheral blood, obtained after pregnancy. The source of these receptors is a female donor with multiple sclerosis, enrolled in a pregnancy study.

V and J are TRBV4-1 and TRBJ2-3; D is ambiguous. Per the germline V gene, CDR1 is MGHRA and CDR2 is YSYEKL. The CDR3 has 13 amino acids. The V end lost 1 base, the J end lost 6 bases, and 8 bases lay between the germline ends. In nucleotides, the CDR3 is TGCGCCAGCAGCCAAGCCTTTCCTGATACGCAGTATTTT. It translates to CASSQAFPDTQYF.

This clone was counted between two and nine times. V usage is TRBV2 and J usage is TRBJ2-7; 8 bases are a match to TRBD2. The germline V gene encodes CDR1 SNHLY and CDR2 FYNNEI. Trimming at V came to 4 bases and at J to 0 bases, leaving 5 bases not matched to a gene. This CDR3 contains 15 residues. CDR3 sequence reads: CASSVAGGVSYEQYF. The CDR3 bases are TGTGCCAGCAGTGTTGCGGGAGGTGTCTCCTACGAGCAGTACTTC.

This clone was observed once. The DNA of the CDR3 is TGTGCCAGCAGCCCACGTGGGCTGGAAGAGACCCAGTACTTC. This sequence encodes CASSPRGLEETQYF. The J gene is TRBJ2-5, the V gene TRBV5-4; no clear D gene. Trimming shortened V by 4 bases and J by 3 bases, and 13 bases separated the two germline ends. The CDR3 covers 14 residues. Per germline, CDR1 SGHNT and CDR2 YYREEE (reference sequence).

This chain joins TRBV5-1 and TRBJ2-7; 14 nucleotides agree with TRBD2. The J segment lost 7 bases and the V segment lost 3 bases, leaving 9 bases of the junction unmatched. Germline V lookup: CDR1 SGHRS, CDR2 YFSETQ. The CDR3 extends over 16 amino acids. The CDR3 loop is CASSWGLAGEDWEQYF. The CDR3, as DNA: TGCGCCAGCAGCTGGGGACTAGCGGGAGAGGATTGGGAGCAGTACTTC.

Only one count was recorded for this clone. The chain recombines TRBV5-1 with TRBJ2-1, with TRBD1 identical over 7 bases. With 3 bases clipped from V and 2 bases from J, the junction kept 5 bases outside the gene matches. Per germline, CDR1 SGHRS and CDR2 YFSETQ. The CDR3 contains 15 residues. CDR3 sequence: CASSSGQNAYNEQFF. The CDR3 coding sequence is TGCGCCAGCAGCTCGGGACAGAACGCCTACAATGAGCAGTTCTTC.

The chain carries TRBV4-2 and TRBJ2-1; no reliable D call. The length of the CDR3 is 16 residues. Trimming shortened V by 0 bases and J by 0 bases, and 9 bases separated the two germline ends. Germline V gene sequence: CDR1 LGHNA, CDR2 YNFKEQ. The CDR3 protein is CASSQEATTSYNEQFF. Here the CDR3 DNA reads TGTGCCAGCAGCCAAGAAGCGACGACCTCCTACAATGAGCAGTTCTTC.

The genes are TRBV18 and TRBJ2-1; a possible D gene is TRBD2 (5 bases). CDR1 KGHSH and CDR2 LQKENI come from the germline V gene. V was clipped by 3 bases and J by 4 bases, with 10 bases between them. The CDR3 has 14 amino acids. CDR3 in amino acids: CASSPASLYNEQFF. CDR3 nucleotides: TGTGCCAGCTCACCTGCTAGCCTATACAATGAGCAGTTCTTC.

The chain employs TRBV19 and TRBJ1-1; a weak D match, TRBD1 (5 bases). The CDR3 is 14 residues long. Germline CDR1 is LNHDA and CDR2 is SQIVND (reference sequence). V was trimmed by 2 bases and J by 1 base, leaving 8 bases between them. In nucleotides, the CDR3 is TGTGCCAGTAGTATACTGGGGCGGAACACTGAAGCTTTCTTT. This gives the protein CASSILGRNTEAFF.

In DNA, the CDR3 is TGTGCCTGGATCAGGGGAGTGACTGGTGAGCAGTTCTTC. Its translation: CAWIRGVTGEQFF. The chain employs TRBV30 and TRBJ2-1; weak D call: TRBD1 (6 bases). There are 13 residues in the CDR3. V lost 4 bases and J 9 bases, leaving 16 bases between the germline ends. Germline CDR1 GTSNPN, CDR2 SVGIG (reference sequence).

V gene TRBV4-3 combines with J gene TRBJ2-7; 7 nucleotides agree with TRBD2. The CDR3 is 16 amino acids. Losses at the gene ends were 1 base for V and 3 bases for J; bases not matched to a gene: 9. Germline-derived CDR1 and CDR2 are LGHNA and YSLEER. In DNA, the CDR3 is TGCGCCAGCAGCCAAGGATTAGGCGGGAGTTACTACGAGCAGTACTTC. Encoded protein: CASSQGLGGSYYEQYF.

The CDR3 region has the DNA TGTGCCAGCAGTGAATATACAGGCCTAAACTATGGCTACACCTTC. Protein: CASSEYTGLNYGYTF. V gene TRBV25-1 combines with J gene TRBJ1-2; D perhaps matches TRBD1 (5 bases). V lost 0 bases, J lost 2 bases, and 10 bases lay in between. This CDR3 has 15 residues. Germline CDR1 is MGHDK and CDR2 is SYGVNS.

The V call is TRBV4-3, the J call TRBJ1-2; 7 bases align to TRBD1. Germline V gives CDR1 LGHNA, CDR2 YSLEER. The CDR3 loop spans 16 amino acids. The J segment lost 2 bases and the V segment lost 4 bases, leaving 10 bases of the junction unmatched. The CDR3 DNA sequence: TGCGCCAGCAGCCGAAATGTCCCAGGGGGGAACTATGGCTACACCTTC. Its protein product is CASSRNVPGGNYGYTF.

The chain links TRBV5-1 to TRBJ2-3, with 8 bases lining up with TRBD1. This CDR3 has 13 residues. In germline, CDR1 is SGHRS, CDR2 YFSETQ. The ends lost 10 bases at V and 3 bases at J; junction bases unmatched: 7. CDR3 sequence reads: CAVRQGITDTQYF. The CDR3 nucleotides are TGCGCCGTTCGACAGGGGATAACAGATACGCAGTATTTT.

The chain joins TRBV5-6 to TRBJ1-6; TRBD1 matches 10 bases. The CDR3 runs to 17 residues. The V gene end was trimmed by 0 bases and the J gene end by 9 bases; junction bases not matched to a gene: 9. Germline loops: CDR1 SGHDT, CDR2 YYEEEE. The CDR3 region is CASSLEGQGLSGSPLHF. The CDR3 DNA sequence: TGTGCCAGCAGCTTGGAGGGACAGGGGCTAAGTGGTTCACCCCTCCACTTT.